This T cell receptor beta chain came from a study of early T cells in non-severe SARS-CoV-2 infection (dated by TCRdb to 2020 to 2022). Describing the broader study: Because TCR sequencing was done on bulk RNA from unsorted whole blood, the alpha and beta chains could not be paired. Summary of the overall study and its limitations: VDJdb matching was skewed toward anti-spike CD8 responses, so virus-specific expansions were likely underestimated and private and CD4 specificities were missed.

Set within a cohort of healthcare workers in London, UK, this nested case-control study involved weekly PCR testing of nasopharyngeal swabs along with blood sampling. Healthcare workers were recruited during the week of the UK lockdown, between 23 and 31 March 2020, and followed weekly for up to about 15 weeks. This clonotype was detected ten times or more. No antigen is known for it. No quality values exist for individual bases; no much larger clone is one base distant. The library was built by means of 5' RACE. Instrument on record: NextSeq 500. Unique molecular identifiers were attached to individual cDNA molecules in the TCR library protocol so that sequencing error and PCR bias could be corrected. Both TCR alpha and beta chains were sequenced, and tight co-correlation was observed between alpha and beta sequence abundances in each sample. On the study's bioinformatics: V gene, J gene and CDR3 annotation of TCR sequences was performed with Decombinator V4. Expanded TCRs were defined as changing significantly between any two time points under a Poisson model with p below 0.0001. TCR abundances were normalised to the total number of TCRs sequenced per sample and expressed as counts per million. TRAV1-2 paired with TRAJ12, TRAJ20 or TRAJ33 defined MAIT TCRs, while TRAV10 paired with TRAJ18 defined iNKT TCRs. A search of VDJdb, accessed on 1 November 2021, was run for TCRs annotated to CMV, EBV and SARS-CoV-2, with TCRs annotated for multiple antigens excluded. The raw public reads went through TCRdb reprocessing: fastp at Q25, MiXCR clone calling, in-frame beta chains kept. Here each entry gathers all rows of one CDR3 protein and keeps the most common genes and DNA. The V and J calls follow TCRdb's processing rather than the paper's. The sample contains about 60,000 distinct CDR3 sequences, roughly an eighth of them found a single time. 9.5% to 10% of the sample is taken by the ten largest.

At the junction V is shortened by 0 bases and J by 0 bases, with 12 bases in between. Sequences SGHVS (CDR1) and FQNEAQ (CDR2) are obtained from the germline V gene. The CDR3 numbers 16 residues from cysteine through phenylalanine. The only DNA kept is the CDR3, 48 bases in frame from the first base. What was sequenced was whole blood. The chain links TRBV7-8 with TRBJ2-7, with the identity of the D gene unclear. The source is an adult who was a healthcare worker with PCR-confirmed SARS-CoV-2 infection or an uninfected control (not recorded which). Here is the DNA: TGTGCCAGCAGCTTAGCGCTTAAGGGTTCCTCCTACGAGCAGTACTTC. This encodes CASSLALKGSSYEQYF.